One and the same sample provided the 18 T cell receptor beta chains below, sequenced in a study of neurological immune-mediated disorders. One entry per CDR3 protein, called by TCRdb with MiXCR from the 5' RACE reads. This table holds 50,000 to 70,000 distinct CDR3 sequences, about 13% found once. Material: PBMCs. These receptors were collected from a woman between 55 and 75 years old with HTLV-1-associated myelopathy (HAM/TSP).

This clonotype was observed many times. The J gene is TRBJ1-2, the V gene TRBV7-9, with a possible D match to TRBD1 (5 bases). Per germline, CDR1 SEHNR and CDR2 FQNEAQ (reference sequence). Trimming pared 5 bases from V and 1 base from J, leaving 14 bases between. The CDR3 has 15 amino acids. The CDR3 coding sequence is TGTGCCAGCAGCGGACACGGGGGTGGTAACTATGGCTACACCTTC. Its translation: CASSGHGGGNYGYTF.

This clonotype was found many times. V gene TRBV5-1 combines with J gene TRBJ1-2; 10 nucleotides align to TRBD1. The CDR3 runs 15 residues. CDR1 and CDR2 from the germline V gene are SGHRS and YFSETQ. J lost 6 bases, V lost 3 bases, and 8 bases had no gene match. CDR3 in DNA: TGCGCCAGCAGCTCCCTGACAGGGGGCGAGAATGGCTACACCTTC. Translated: CASSSLTGGENGYTF.

This clonotype was observed at least ten times. The chain employs TRBV28 and TRBJ2-1; D gene unclear. This CDR3 spans 13 amino acids. Germline V gene data show CDR1 as MDHEN and CDR2 as SYDVKM. The V and J ends lost 4 bases and 9 bases respectively, with 13 bases between them. The CDR3 region is CASSSQANGEQFF. CDR3 DNA: TGTGCCAGCAGTTCCCAGGCGAACGGTGAGCAGTTCTTC.

V is TRBV25-1 and J is TRBJ2-2; D remains unclear. V lost 1 base to trimming and J lost 6 bases, with 6 bases between them. The CDR3 has 13 amino acids. Germline V gene sequence: CDR1 MGHDK, CDR2 SYGVNS. The CDR3 region is CASSESPPGELFF. DNA for the CDR3: TGTGCCAGCAGTGAATCCCCTCCCGGGGAGCTGTTTTTT.

A word on this clonotype: A much larger clone sits a single nucleotide away, making a read error possible. The gene calls are TRBV5-1 and TRBJ1-3, with D possibly TRBD1 on 6 matching bases. The CDR3 is 16 amino acids. Germline loops: CDR1 SGHRS, CDR2 YFSETQ. The CDR3 protein is CASSLSGTISANTIYF. CDR3 DNA sequence: TGCGCCAGCAGCTTGTCCGGGACAATCTCTGCAAACACCATATATTTT.

This clonotype was seen ten or more times. This chain joins TRBV24-1 and TRBJ2-4; 9 nucleotides match TRBD2. Germline CDR1 is KGHDR and CDR2 is SFDVKD. This CDR3 contains 15 residues. The ends lost 9 bases at V and 3 bases at J; junction bases unmatched: 8. The CDR3 here is CATRSSREGKNIQYF. CDR3 DNA: TGTGCCACCCGGTCATCGCGGGAGGGCAAAAACATTCAGTACTTC.

This clonotype was seen ten or more times. The chain employs TRBV7-8 and TRBJ2-2; D is perhaps TRBD1 (5 bases). Germline V CDR1 and CDR2: SGHVS, FQNEAQ. With 1 base removed from V and 0 bases from J, the gap between germline ends came to 12 bases. The length of the CDR3 is 17 residues. CDR3 DNA sequence: TGTGCCAGCAGCTTAGAGGGGCGGCTCTCGAACACCGGGGAGCTGTTTTTT. This gives the protein CASSLEGRLSNTGELFF.

This clonotype was recorded many times. This rearrangement joins TRBV21-1 to TRBJ1-1. TRBV21-1 is a documented pseudogene. This CDR3 has 9 residues. CDR3 sequence reads: CASRVVAFF. CDR3 nucleotides: TGTGCCAGCAGAGTAGTGGCTTTCTTT.

This clonotype came up many times. This chain uses TRBV20-1 with TRBJ2-5; 11 bases are a match to TRBD2. J gave up 3 bases and V 1 base, and 13 bases lay outside the gene matches. The V gene's germline CDR1 is DFQATT and CDR2 SNEGSKA (reference sequence). The CDR3 sequence is 18 residues long. The CDR3: CSARVGLAGGPWKETQYF. As DNA, the CDR3 is TGCAGTGCTAGAGTGGGCCTAGCGGGAGGCCCGTGGAAAGAGACCCAGTACTTC.

This clonotype has a count of ten or more. The V and J genes are TRBV29-1 and TRBJ2-4; possibly TRBD2 for D (6 bases). The V and J ends lost 0 bases and 1 base respectively, with 10 bases between them. This CDR3 has 15 amino acids. In germline, CDR1 is SQVTM, CDR2 ANQGSEA. The CDR3 loop reads CSVEESGRAKNIQYF. The CDR3 DNA reads TGCAGCGTTGAAGAGTCGGGGAGGGCCAAAAACATTCAGTACTTC.

There are many counts of this clonotype. The V and J genes are TRBV4-1 and TRBJ2-2; D is unresolved. CDR3 size: 16 residues. The germline gives CDR1 MGHRA, CDR2 YSYEKL. V shed 1 base and J shed 0 bases, with 9 bases lying between them. CDR3 region: CASSQGRLTNTGELFF. The CDR3 region has the DNA TGCGCCAGCAGCCAAGGGCGCCTCACGAACACCGGGGAGCTGTTTTTT.

The chain is built from TRBV5-1 and TRBJ2-7; 7 bases are a match to TRBD1. V gave up 4 bases and J gave up 1 base; unmatched junction bases: 5. The length of the CDR3 is 14 residues. In germline, CDR1 is SGHRS, CDR2 YFSETQ. The DNA of the CDR3 is TGCGCCAGCAGCACCGGACAGGCGTCCTACGAGCAGTACTTC. It is translated as CASSTGQASYEQYF.

This clonotype was picked up many times. The rearrangement uses TRBV27 and TRBJ2-3; D is possibly TRBD2 (7 bases). CDR1 is MNHEY and CDR2 is SMNVEV in the germline V gene (reference sequence). This CDR3 contains 16 residues. Trimming removed 4 bases at V and 5 bases at J, with 19 bases between. Here the CDR3 DNA reads TGTGCCAGCAGTTCAGGGGAAGCGGGATCCGTAGATACGCAGTATTTT. As protein: CASSSGEAGSVDTQYF.

In its sample, this clonotype was seen many times. The V call is TRBV7-3, the J call TRBJ2-7; D is possibly TRBD1 or TRBD2 (5 bases each). V lost 8 bases to trimming and J lost 0 bases, with 26 bases between them. In germline, CDR1 is SGHTA, CDR2 FQGTGA. The CDR3 runs 18 residues. The CDR3 DNA is TGTGCCAGCGCCGCGGTGGGCGGTCGAGGGGAAGCCTCCTACGAGCAGTACTTC. Translation: CASAAVGGRGEASYEQYF.

Many counts were recorded for this clonotype. V is TRBV5-1 and J is TRBJ2-1; 10 nucleotides align to TRBD2. With 0 bases clipped from V and 4 bases from J, the junction kept 7 bases outside the gene matches. The CDR3 length is 17 residues. Germline V gene sequence: CDR1 SGHRS, CDR2 YFSETQ. The DNA for the CDR3 is TGCGCCAGCAGCTTGGGAGGCGCTAGCGGGAGTTACAATGAGCAGTTCTTC. Translating gives CASSLGGASGSYNEQFF.

There are many counts of this clonotype. The chain employs TRBV6-1 and TRBJ2-2, with 9 bases aligning to TRBD1. Trimming took 6 bases from V and 4 from J; bases not matched to a gene: 6. Germline values: CDR1 MNHNS, CDR2 SASEGT. The CDR3 loop spans 15 amino acids. The CDR3 here is CASSDRGELTGELFF. CDR3 nucleotides: TGTGCCAGCAGCGACAGGGGGGAGCTCACCGGGGAGCTGTTTTTT.

This clonotype was detected many times. J is TRBJ2-3 and V is TRBV7-8; 11 bases map to TRBD2. The germline V gene has CDR1 SGHVS and CDR2 FQNEAQ. This CDR3 is 18 amino acids long. V shed 5 bases and J 0 bases; nucleotides not matched to a gene: 10. The CDR3 DNA sequence: TGTGCCAGCAGCCTCGGACTAGCGGGCCGGACTAGCACAGATACGCAGTATTTT. This encodes CASSLGLAGRTSTDTQYF.

Many counts were recorded for this clonotype. V and J are TRBV12-3 or TRBV12-4 and TRBJ2-1, with 7 bases identical to TRBD1. The CDR3 is 15 amino acids. Trimming removed 4 bases from V and 0 bases from J; junction bases left unmatched: 3. The CDR3 bases are TGTGCCAGCAGTTGGGGACAGATCTCCTACAATGAGCAGTTCTTC. The encoded protein is CASSWGQISYNEQFF.